This is a list of T cell receptor beta chains from one sample in a study of shared clonotypes between healthy human individuals. Using immunoSEQ multiplex PCR, the repertoire was profiled, and TCRdb retains in-frame clones only, with some absent. The sample lists around 700,000 clones, roughly 70% seen once, with approximately 1.7% in the top ten. Sample: memory CD4+ T cells sorted from blood. These receptors came from a woman in her thirties in good health. Both conserved end residues are part of each CDR3. Fields, in order: CDR3 DNA, CDR3 protein, J gene, D gene, clone size, V gene. A D gene is named only where the DNA matches it firmly. The size field is filled for only some rows; it gives once, few, many or a size class.

TGTGCCAGCAGTCTGGGTGGCGGGGGATACAATGAGCAGTTCTTC	CASSLGGGGYNEQFF	TRBJ2-1	TRBD2	NA	TRBV6-1
TGTGCCAGCAGTGCTTTGGACAGGGCGGTTGGCTACACCTTC	CASSALDRAVGYTF	TRBJ1-2	TRBD1	NA	TRBV28
TGTGCCAGCAGCCCTTGGTGGACAGGGCAACGCACTGAAGCTTTCTTT	CASSPWWTGQRTEAFF	TRBJ1-1	TRBD1	NA	TRBV11-2
TGTGCCAGCAGCTTATACGGGACCGCAGACCGCTCTGAAGCTTTCTTT	CASSLYGTADRSEAFF	TRBJ1-1	NA	NA	TRBV7-8
TGTGCCAGCAGCTTAGGGAACACCGGGGAGCTGTTTTTT	CASSLGNTGELFF	TRBJ2-2	NA	NA	TRBV7-2
TGTGCCAGCAGTTCGTGGGAGGGGCCGAACACTGAAGCTTTCTTT	CASSSWEGPNTEAFF	TRBJ1-1	NA	few	TRBV27
TGTGCCAGCAGTTCCCGCGCCAGGGTTGGGGAGCAGTTCTTC	CASSSRARVGEQFF	TRBJ2-1	NA	NA	TRBV28
TGTGCCAGCAGCTTCTACGAGCAGTACTTC	CASSFYEQYF	TRBJ2-7	NA	NA	TRBV5-6
TGTGCCAGCAGTTTCCGGGGGAGGCACTCCTACAATGAGCAGTTCTTC	CASSFRGRHSYNEQFF	TRBJ2-1	NA	NA	TRBV28
TGTGCCAGCAGCTTAGCCAGGGATCAGCCCCAGCATTTT	CASSLARDQPQHF	TRBJ1-5	NA	NA	TRBV7-2
TGCGCCAGCAGCGGGGGGAGTGAGGCAGATACGCAGTATTTT	CASSGGSEADTQYF	TRBJ2-3	NA	once	TRBV5-1
TGCGCCAGCAGCCAAATTGCTGCGGGGGCTCCCCCCTACAATGAGCAGTTCTTC	CASSQIAAGAPPYNEQFF	TRBJ2-1	NA	NA	TRBV4-1
TGCGCCAGCAGCTTACAGGGGAAAGACACAGATACGCAGTATTTT	CASSLQGKDTDTQYF	TRBJ2-3	TRBD1	once	TRBV5-1
TGTGCCAGCAGCTTACCAGCGACGAGCCACGGGGAGCTGTTTTTT	CASSLPATSHGELFF	TRBJ2-2	NA	few	TRBV11-2
TGTGCCAGCAGCTTAACCGGCAGCGAAAAACTGTTTTTT	CASSLTGSEKLFF	TRBJ1-4	NA	NA	TRBV7-2
TGTGCCAGCAGAGACAGTTCTAATGAGCAGTTCTTC	CASRDSSNEQFF	TRBJ2-1	NA	once	TRBV6-4
TGTGCCAGCAGCTTCCAAAGAACTCTAGCGGGAGATGTGTTCTTC	CASSFQRTLAGDVFF	TRBJ2-1	TRBD2	once	TRBV7-6
TGTGCCAGCAGTTTATCACAGGCCAATCAGCCCCAGCATTTT	CASSLSQANQPQHF	TRBJ1-5	NA	few	TRBV27
TGTGCCAGCTCACCTCAGGGGAACACTGAAGCTTTCTTT	CASSPQGNTEAFF	TRBJ1-1	NA	NA	TRBV18
TGTGCCAGCAGTGGGGGGGATCGGAATCAGCCCCAGCATTTT	CASSGGDRNQPQHF	TRBJ1-5	NA	NA	TRBV2
TGCGCCAGCAGCCCTGACTCGACCCTCTACAATGAGCAGTTCTTC	CASSPDSTLYNEQFF	TRBJ2-1	NA	NA	TRBV5-1
TGTGCCAGCAGTGTCGACAGGAACAATGAGCAGTTCTTC	CASSVDRNNEQFF	TRBJ2-1	NA	NA	TRBV25-1
TGTGCCTGGTCGACCGGGACAGGGATTGAAAAACTGTTTTTT	CAWSTGTGIEKLFF	TRBJ1-4	TRBD1	NA	TRBV30
TGTGCCAGCAGTGGGCCAGCGGGAGGCCGCTACGAGCAGTACTTC	CASSGPAGGRYEQYF	TRBJ2-7	TRBD2	NA	TRBV28
TGTGCCAGCAGCTCGCGAGGCAGGGGCAGGGGGACGAAGGGGAATGAGCAGTTCTTC	CASSSRGRGRGTKGNEQFF	TRBJ2-1	TRBD1	NA	TRBV7-6
TGTGCCAGCAGCGGTCCCCCCGGGGAGCTGTTTTTT	CASSGPPGELFF	TRBJ2-2	NA	few	TRBV7-9